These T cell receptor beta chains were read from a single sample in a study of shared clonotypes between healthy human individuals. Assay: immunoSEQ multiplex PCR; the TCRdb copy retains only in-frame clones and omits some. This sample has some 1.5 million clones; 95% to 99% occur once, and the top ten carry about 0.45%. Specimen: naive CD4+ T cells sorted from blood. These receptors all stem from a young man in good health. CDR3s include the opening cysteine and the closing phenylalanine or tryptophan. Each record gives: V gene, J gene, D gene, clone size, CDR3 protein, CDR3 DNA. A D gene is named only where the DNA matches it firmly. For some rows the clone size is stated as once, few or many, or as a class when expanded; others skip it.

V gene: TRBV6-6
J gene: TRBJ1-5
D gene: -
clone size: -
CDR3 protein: CASSYVGNSNQPQHF
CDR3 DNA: TGTGCCAGCAGTTATGTGGGAAATAGCAATCAGCCCCAGCATTTT

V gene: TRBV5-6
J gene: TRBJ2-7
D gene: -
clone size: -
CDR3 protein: CASSLGLSREQYF
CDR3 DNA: TGTGCCAGCAGCTTGGGTCTGTCTCGCGAGCAGTACTTC

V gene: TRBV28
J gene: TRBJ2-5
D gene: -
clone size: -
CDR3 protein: CASSLVGGRLSETQYF
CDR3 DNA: TGTGCCAGCAGTTTAGTTGGCGGGCGGCTTAGCGAGACCCAGTACTTC

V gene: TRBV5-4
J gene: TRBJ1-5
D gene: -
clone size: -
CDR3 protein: CASSSITGPNQPQHF
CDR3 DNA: TGTGCCAGCAGCTCCATTACAGGGCCAAATCAGCCCCAGCATTTT

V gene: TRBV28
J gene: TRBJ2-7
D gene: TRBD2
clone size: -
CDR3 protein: CASSWGGGEQYF
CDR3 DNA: TGTGCCAGCAGTTGGGGGGGAGGAGAGCAGTACTTC

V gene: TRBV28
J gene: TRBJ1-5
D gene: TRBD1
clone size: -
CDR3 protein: CASSLFRDRAGNQPQHF
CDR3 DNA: TGTGCCAGCAGTTTGTTTCGGGACAGGGCTGGCAATCAGCCCCAGCATTTT

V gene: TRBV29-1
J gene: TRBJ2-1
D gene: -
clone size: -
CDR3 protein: CSVDQASPNEQFF
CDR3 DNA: TGCAGCGTTGACCAGGCTAGCCCCAATGAGCAGTTCTTC

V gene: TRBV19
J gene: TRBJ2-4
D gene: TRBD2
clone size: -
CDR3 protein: CASRTGLAENIQYF
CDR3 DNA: TGTGCCAGTAGGACGGGACTAGCGGAAAACATTCAGTACTTC

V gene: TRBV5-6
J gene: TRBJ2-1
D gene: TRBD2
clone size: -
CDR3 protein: CASSHWTRKNEQFF
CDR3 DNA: TGTGCCAGCAGCCATTGGACTAGGAAAAATGAGCAGTTCTTC

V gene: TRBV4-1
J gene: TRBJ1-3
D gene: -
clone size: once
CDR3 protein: CASSQVRDGNTIYF
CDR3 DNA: TGCGCCAGCAGCCAAGTGAGGGATGGAAACACCATATATTTT

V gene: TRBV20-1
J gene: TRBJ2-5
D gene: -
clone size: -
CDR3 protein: CSARVSETQYF
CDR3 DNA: TGCAGTGCTAGAGTCTCAGAGACCCAGTACTTC

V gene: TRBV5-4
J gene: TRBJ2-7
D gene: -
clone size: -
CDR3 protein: CASSPGLAYEQYF
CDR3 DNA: TGTGCCAGCAGCCCCGGACTGGCCTACGAGCAGTACTTC

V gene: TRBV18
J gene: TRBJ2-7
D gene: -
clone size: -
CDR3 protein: CASSSGQLLSEQYF
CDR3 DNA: TGTGCCAGCTCATCTGGACAGTTGCTCTCCGAGCAGTACTTC

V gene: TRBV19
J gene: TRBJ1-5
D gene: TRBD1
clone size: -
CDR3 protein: CASSEFGTGGNQPQHF
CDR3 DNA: TGTGCCAGTAGTGAATTCGGGACAGGGGGTAATCAGCCCCAGCATTTT

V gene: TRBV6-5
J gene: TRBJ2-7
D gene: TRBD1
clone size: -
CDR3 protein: CASSQTTGSREQYF
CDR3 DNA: TGTGCCAGCAGCCAGACGACAGGGTCCCGCGAGCAGTACTTC

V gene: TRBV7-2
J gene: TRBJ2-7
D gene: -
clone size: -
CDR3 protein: CASSLLWSSYEQYF
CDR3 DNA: TGTGCCAGCAGCTTACTGTGGAGCTCCTACGAGCAGTACTTC

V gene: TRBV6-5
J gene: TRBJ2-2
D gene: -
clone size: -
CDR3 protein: CASSYFGPNTGELFF
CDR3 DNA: TGTGCCAGCAGTTACTTCGGACCTAACACCGGGGAGCTGTTTTTT

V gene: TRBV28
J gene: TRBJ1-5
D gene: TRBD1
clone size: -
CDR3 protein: CASSFHQDRGNQPQHF
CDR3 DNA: TGTGCCAGCAGTTTTCACCAGGACAGGGGGAATCAGCCCCAGCATTTT

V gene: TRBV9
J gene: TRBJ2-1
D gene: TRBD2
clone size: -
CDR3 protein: CASSVLAGVYNEQFF
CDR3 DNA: TGTGCCAGCAGCGTACTAGCGGGAGTCTACAATGAGCAGTTCTTC

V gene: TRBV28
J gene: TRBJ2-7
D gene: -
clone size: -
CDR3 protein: CASSRGVGFPYYEQYF
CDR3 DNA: TGTGCCAGCAGTCGAGGGGTCGGGTTTCCCTACTACGAGCAGTACTTC

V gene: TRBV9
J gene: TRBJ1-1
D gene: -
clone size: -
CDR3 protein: CASSVEQANTEAFF
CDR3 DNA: TGTGCCAGCAGCGTAGAACAGGCGAACACTGAAGCTTTCTTT

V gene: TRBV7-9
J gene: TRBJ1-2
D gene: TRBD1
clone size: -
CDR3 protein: CASSWDRGLGYGYTF
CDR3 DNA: TGTGCCAGCAGCTGGGACAGGGGGCTAGGCTATGGCTACACCTTC

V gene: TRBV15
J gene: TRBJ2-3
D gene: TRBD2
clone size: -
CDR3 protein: CATSRSRTLAGGLTDTQYF
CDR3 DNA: TGTGCCACCAGCAGATCCCGGACCCTCGCGGGAGGACTCACAGATACGCAGTATTTT

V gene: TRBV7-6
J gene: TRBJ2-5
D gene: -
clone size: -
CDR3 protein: CASSLGPGQTQETQYF
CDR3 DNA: TGTGCCAGCAGCTTAGGGCCGGGCCAAACCCAAGAGACCCAGTACTTC